Each of the 10 T cell receptor beta chains below was sequenced from the same sample in a study of T-cell reconstitution after alpha-beta-depleted transplantation in children. Unique molecular identifiers were incorporated during preparation of the TCRbeta library. Each CDR3 protein is one row after TCRdb ran MiXCR on the PCR reads. The table lists about 200,000 distinct CDR3 sequences, approximately 8% of them singletons. Sequenced here: PBMCs, mostly from graft donor cells, sampled 360 days after TCRalphabeta/CD19-depleted stem cell transplant. These receptors were taken from a male patient between 2 and 10 years old who had a stem cell transplant for acute myeloid leukemia, so the T cells may come from the graft donor.

In this sample, this clonotype turned up many times. The junction does not match germline at one end; this may be a read error. V usage is TRBV5-1 and J usage is TRBJ2-3; D perhaps matches TRBD1 (6 bases). In germline, CDR1 is SGHRS, CDR2 YFSETQ. The CDR3 loop spans 14 amino acids. The CDR3 region is CASSLGASTDTQYF. The CDR3 nucleotides read TGTGCCAGCAGCTTGGGGGCTAGCACAGATACGCAGTATTTT.

This sequence joins TRBV18 and TRBJ1-1; D not certain. CDR3 size: 13 residues. V lost 1 base and J lost 2, with 5 bases in between. Germline V gene sequence: CDR1 KGHSH, CDR2 LQKENI. The CDR3, as DNA: TGTGCCAGCTCACCACACGGAAACACTGAAGCTTTCTTT. Amino acid sequence: CASSPHGNTEAFF.

V gene TRBV6-1 combines with J gene TRBJ1-5; possible D gene TRBD1, 5 bases. This CDR3 has 16 residues. V lost 0 bases to trimming and J lost 0 bases, with 9 bases between them. Germline V gives CDR1 MNHNS, CDR2 SASEGT. CDR3 DNA sequence: TGTGCCAGCAGTGAAGCGCTAGGGGATAGCAATCAGCCCCAGCATTTT. It yields the protein CASSEALGDSNQPQHF.

The J gene is TRBJ1-6, the V gene TRBV20-1; TRBD1 is a possible D gene (6 bases). The germline gives CDR1 DFQATT, CDR2 SNEGSKA (reference sequence). Trimming pared 5 bases from V and 7 bases from J, leaving 12 bases between. This CDR3 comprises 13 residues. For the CDR3, the DNA is TGCAGTGCTCTACAGGGCTTCAATTCACCCCTCCACTTT. The encoded protein is CSALQGFNSPLHF.

The chain employs TRBV5-5 and TRBJ2-5; 7 bases line up with TRBD2. Germline loops: CDR1 SGHKS, CDR2 YYEKEE (reference sequence). This CDR3 has 17 residues. V dropped 2 bases and J dropped 0; count of bases not matched to a gene: 10. The CDR3 loop reads CASSFGGGSRYQETQYF. In nucleotides, the CDR3 is TGTGCCAGCAGCTTCGGCGGCGGGAGCCGGTACCAAGAGACCCAGTACTTC. The complete variable domain, with remaining parts taken from reference TRBV5-5 and TRBJ2-5, reads DAGVTQSPTHLIKTRGQQVTLRCSPISGHKSVSWYQQVLGQGPQFIFQYYEKEERGRGNFPDRFSARQFPNYSSELNVNALLLGDSALYLCASSFGGGSRYQETQYFGPGTRLLVL.

This clonotype was detected only a few times. The V and J genes are TRBV7-9 and TRBJ2-3; possibly TRBD1 for D (5 bases). This CDR3 is 12 amino acids long. V lost 2 bases to trimming and J lost 6 bases, with 6 bases between them. Germline V gene data show CDR1 as SEHNR and CDR2 as FQNEAQ (reference sequence). CDR3 sequence (DNA): TGTGCCAGCAGCTTACACAGGGATACGCAGTATTTT. The encoded protein is CASSLHRDTQYF.

This clonotype came up many times. The rearrangement joins TRBV5-6 to TRBJ2-7; 10 bases agree with TRBD1. The junction had 0 bases not matched to a gene; V was cut back by 3 bases and J by 6 bases. CDR1 is SGHDT, CDR2 YYEEEE, per germline. The CDR3 has 12 residues. CDR3 sequence (DNA): TGTGCCAGCAGCTGGGACAGGGGCGAGCAGTACTTC. Translation gives CASSWDRGEQYF.

Only a few counts were recorded for this clonotype. The gene calls are TRBV29-1 and TRBJ2-7; D might be TRBD1 or TRBD2, each matching 5 bases. The CDR3 is 13 amino acids. V shed 5 bases and J shed 6 bases, with 17 bases lying between them. Per germline, CDR1 SQVTM and CDR2 ANQGSEA. The CDR3 DNA follows: TGCAGCGTTCACTTAGGGACCTCCGGCGAGCAGTACTTC. Translating gives CSVHLGTSGEQYF.

There are many counts of this clonotype. Germline is not matched at one junction end, which may reflect a read error. V is TRBV12-3 or TRBV12-4 and J is TRBJ1-1; D possibly corresponds to TRBD1 (6 bases). This CDR3 is built from 11 residues. CDR3 protein: CASSLGTEAFF. Written as DNA, the CDR3 is TGCGCCAGCAGCCTTGGGACAGAAGCTTTCTTT.

This clonotype was seen a few times. The rearrangement joins TRBV2 to TRBJ2-1; TRBD1 might be the D (5 bases). The germline V gene has CDR1 SNHLY and CDR2 FYNNEI. Trimming cost V 4 bases and J 4 bases, with 5 bases left between them. This CDR3 region has 12 residues. The CDR3 spells CASSGQYNEQFF. CDR3 bases: TGTGCCAGCAGTGGACAGTACAATGAGCAGTTCTTC.